Described below is a single T cell receptor beta chain sequence and its context. The CDR3 consists of 14 residues. Germline CDR1 and CDR2: SGDLS and YYNGEE. The V gene lost 0 bases and the J gene lost 7 bases, with 13 bases spanning the gap. This entry belongs to a study of T-cell memory formation after mild COVID-19. As for the study in general: Across donors, TCR clusters were largely donor specific.

MiXCR, run by TCRdb on the 5' RACE reads, gives a single entry per CDR3 protein. The sample has roughly 560,000 distinct CDR3 sequences; 20% are singletons. The sequencing sample was made of PBMCs or a T cell subset sorted from them (not recorded which). This TCR was recovered from an adult woman who had mild COVID-19 (a few samples of this study predate the infection). Cell type and time point are not known. This rearrangement joins TRBV9 to TRBJ1-1; D is undetermined. The CDR3 DNA follows: TGTGCCAGCAGCGTAGCGAGTCTAAATGGTGAAGCTTTCTTT. This encodes CASSVASLNGEAFF. The whole variable domain, remainder taken from reference TRBV9 and TRBJ1-1, is DSGVTQTPKHLITATGQRVTLRCSPRSGDLSVYWYQQSLDQGLQFLIQYYNGEERAKGNILERFSAQQFPDLHSELNLSSLELGDSALYFCASSVASLNGEAFFGQGTRLTVV.